One and the same sample provided the 14 T cell receptor beta chains below, sequenced in a study of blood T cell repertoires in COVID-19. Profiled with immunoSEQ multiplex PCR; TCRdb holds only in-frame clones, not every one. The table has 240,000 or so clones, around 85% seen once. The sequenced material came from peripheral blood. Every receptor here comes from a woman older than 75 with acute or convalescent COVID-19.

The V and J genes are TRBV6-1 and TRBJ1-5; 10 nucleotides align to TRBD1. V dropped 2 bases and J dropped 2; count of bases not matched to a gene: 9. This CDR3 comprises 18 residues. Germline CDR1 and CDR2: MNHNS and SASEGT. The CDR3 nucleotides are TGTGCCAGCAGTGAAAGGGCAAGGGGGACAGGGGGCAATCAGCCCCAGCATTTT. Translated, it gives CASSERARGTGGNQPQHF.

There are a few counts of this clone. V gene TRBV7-2 combines with J gene TRBJ1-2, with D possibly matching TRBD1 (5 bases). V lost 3 bases and J 4 bases, leaving 15 bases between the germline ends. Germline assignment: CDR1 SGHTA and CDR2 FQGNSA. The CDR3 is made up of 15 amino acids. The CDR3 DNA follows: TGTGCCAGCAGCTTCCGACAGACGACGAGCTATGGCTACACCTTC. Translated: CASSFRQTTSYGYTF.

V gene TRBV28 combines with J gene TRBJ1-2, with unresolved D. There are 16 residues in the CDR3. Germline CDR1 MDHEN, CDR2 SYDVKM. Trimming left V 5 bases short and J 0 bases short, with 16 bases between. The CDR3 DNA reads as TGTGCCAGCAGTCCCTTGGCTGCTAGTCCTAACTATGGCTACACCTTC. Residues: CASSPLAASPNYGYTF.

This clone was counted between two and nine times. This sequence joins TRBV6-6 and TRBJ1-1; 8 bases are a match to TRBD1. Germline trimming cut 2 bases from V and 11 bases from J; bases unmatched to any gene: 16. The CDR3 runs to 16 residues. Germline loops: CDR1 MNHNY, CDR2 SVGAGI (reference sequence). The CDR3 reads CASSYPSLTGDFMAFF. Here the CDR3 DNA reads TGTGCCAGCAGTTACCCTTCCCTGACAGGGGATTTTATGGCTTTCTTT.

The chain joins TRBV9 to TRBJ2-5, with 7 bases aligning to TRBD1. Germline loops: CDR1 SGDLS, CDR2 YYNGEE. This CDR3 region has 15 residues. V shed 0 bases, J shed 4 bases, and the junction held 6 bases outside the gene matches. CDR3 nucleotide sequence: TGTGCCAGCAGCGTAGCAGGGGGTTTTGGAGAGACCCAGTACTTC. It yields the protein CASSVAGGFGETQYF.

The chain has TRBV3-1 (or the pseudogene TRBV3-2) and TRBJ1-2, with 8 positions matching TRBD1. Germline CDR1 reads LGHDT; CDR2 reads YNNKEL (reference sequence). The CDR3 has 16 amino acids. V shed 0 bases, J shed 3 bases, and the junction held 6 bases outside the gene matches. The CDR3 loop reads CASSQDLTGGHYGYTF. CDR3 DNA sequence: TGTGCCAGCAGCCAAGATCTTACAGGGGGGCACTATGGCTACACCTTC.

This clone has only a few counts. The chain couples TRBV30 to TRBJ1-1; 7 bases are a match to TRBD1. The CDR3 is 14 residues long. The J segment lost 4 bases and the V segment lost 2 bases, leaving 7 bases of the junction unmatched. Per the germline V gene, CDR1 is GTSNPN and CDR2 is SVGIG (reference sequence). This chain's CDR3 is CAWSLRQGFTEAFF. Written as DNA, the CDR3 is TGTGCCTGGAGTCTAAGACAGGGCTTCACTGAAGCTTTCTTT.

This clone was picked up many times. DNA for the CDR3: TGTGCCAGCAGCCCACGACAGGGTGCCACTGAAGCTTTCTTT. Translation gives CASSPRQGATEAFF. V is TRBV11-3 and J is TRBJ1-1, with 7 bases fitting TRBD1. CDR3 length: 14 residues. Unmatched junction bases numbered 7, after V lost 5 bases and J lost 4 bases. CDR1 and CDR2 (germline): SGHNT, YENEEA.

The rearrangement uses TRBV19 and TRBJ1-6; no firm D call. Per the germline V gene, CDR1 is LNHDA and CDR2 is SQIVND (reference sequence). Trimming took 5 bases from V and 6 from J, leaving 17 bases between them. The CDR3 loop spans 16 amino acids. In DNA, the CDR3 is TGTGCCAGTAGTCAGAAGGTGTTGGGCAGTAATTCACCCCTCCACTTT. Translating gives CASSQKVLGSNSPLHF.

The genes are TRBV29-1 and TRBJ1-1; TRBD1 matches 7 bases. After removal of 6 bases from V and 0 bases from J, the junction contained 4 bases not matched to a gene. This CDR3 has 13 amino acids. Germline CDR1 SQVTM, CDR2 ANQGSEA. The CDR3 nucleotides read TGCAGCGTCCGACAGGGCTTGAACACTGAAGCTTTCTTT. Translation: CSVRQGLNTEAFF.

In DNA form, the CDR3 reads TGTGCCAGCAGTCCCCGGACAGGGCCCCCCTACGAGCAGTACTTC. Translated: CASSPRTGPPYEQYF. The V and J genes are TRBV27 and TRBJ2-7, with TRBD1 identical over 8 bases. The CDR3 has 15 residues. CDR1 and CDR2 from the germline V gene are MNHEY and SMNVEV (reference sequence). Losses at the gene ends were 5 bases for V and 2 bases for J; bases not matched to a gene: 8.

The V and J genes are TRBV9 and TRBJ2-7; 9 bases fit TRBD1. V shed 3 bases and J 8 bases; nucleotides not matched to a gene: 9. Germline V gene data show CDR1 as SGDLS and CDR2 as YYNGEE. The CDR3 covers 14 residues. The CDR3 DNA reads TGTGCCAGCAGCGGAACCGGGACAGGGTCACAGCAGTACTTC. It encodes CASSGTGTGSQQYF.

The chain recombines TRBV7-2 with TRBJ1-4, with 8 positions matching TRBD1. CDR1 is SGHTA, CDR2 FQGNSA, per germline. The CDR3 has 15 residues. V gave up 5 bases and J gave up 4 bases; unmatched junction bases: 6. The CDR3 coding sequence is TGTGCCAGCAGCCCCCAGACAGGGGTTAATGAAAAACTGTTTTTT. Protein product: CASSPQTGVNEKLFF.

This rearrangement joins TRBV9 to TRBJ2-7; D gene uncertain. The germline V and J ends were trimmed by 0 bases and 2 bases, with 6 bases remaining between them. The CDR3 covers 13 residues. In germline, CDR1 is SGDLS, CDR2 YYNGEE. CDR3 protein: CASSVAGTYEQYF. The CDR3 DNA follows: TGTGCCAGCAGCGTAGCTGGCACCTACGAGCAGTACTTC. Variable domain in full (rest from reference TRBV9 and TRBJ2-7): DSGVTQTPKHLITATGQRVTLRCSPRSGDLSVYWYQQSLDQGLQFLIQYYNGEERAKGNILERFSAQQFPDLHSELNLSSLELGDSALYFCASSVAGTYEQYFGPGTRLTVT.